The present T cell receptor beta chain was sequenced within a study of cytomegalovirus exposure and HLA in healthy donors (dated by TCRdb to the late 2010s). Study-wide context: According to an earlier analysis of a few hundred of the donors, some 170 million T cells yielded 117 million unique TCR beta sequences and around 280 Gb of sequence data. An earlier analysis of 450 to 750 of the donors used high-throughput TCR beta sequencing to judge whether each TCR beta V gene segment behaved as functional or pseudogenic. To predict cytomegalovirus infection status, the study combined high-throughput TCR immunosequencing, statistical association of individual TCRs with disease status, and machine learning. In the later analysis, no new phenotypic data were used to find candidate immune exposures; instead, reliance was placed on TCR beta sequences and their occurrence across donors. In a later genetic analysis, genome-wide SNP genotypes for about three fifths of the 666 donors were used, and that subset was treated as a discovery cohort. On average, around 230,000 unique TCR beta nucleotide sequences were sequenced per donor among 398 genotyped donors of the cohort, with about 17% of those sequences being non-productive. Both class I and class II loci were covered by HLA typing, at four-digit resolution. Typing coverage varied by locus: about 629-630 donors for A, B, C, DRB1 and DQB1; 500 to 550 for DQA1; approximately 570 for DPA1; roughly 450 for DPB1. The genetic ancestry cluster associated with self-reported Caucasian donors included about four fifths of the 398 genotyped donors. A later analysis re-analyzed previously published TCR beta repertoires from 500 to 700 donors and added high-resolution HLA genotyping to study TCR occurrence patterns. The T cell repertoires of 670 or so subjects were profiled by immunosequencing and related to cytomegalovirus serostatus. An early release that covered around 590 HLA-typed donors contained 250 to 350 gigabases of sequencing data and about 84 million unique TCR sequences. A few DR-DQ haplotypes were treated as single units for association and clustering because of strong linkage in the cohort. All discovery cohort repertoires had been generated on a single sequencing platform. In addition to the first cohort of roughly 700 subjects, a separate validation cohort of under 150 different subjects was used. Donor age, sex, ethnicity and CMV serostatus were compiled together with the repertoire data. The study aimed to test whether signatures of past pathogen exposure could be identified by cataloging public T cell receptors. The study at large found these results: According to the authors, the approach could potentially be generalized to other disease states and immunological phenotypes. A group of highly shared sequence variants was considered likely to be a technical artifact of the sequencing pipeline. In a later analysis, several top co-occurrence clusters were reported to appear linked to parvovirus B19, influenza, CMV and Epstein-Barr virus. An earlier analysis of approximately 570 of the donors showed that most TCR beta V segments appeared in productive rearrangements either about 87% or about 30% of the time, which broadly matched IMGT annotations. A further reported finding was that TCR beta sequences accurately predicted the HLA-A and HLA-B alleles for most subjects in the first cohort. In a later analysis, about 16,000 TCR beta sequences were associated with specific HLA alleles at a false discovery rate of 0.05. For the cohort, immune exposure information was limited to CMV serostatus. Assigning TCR associations to individual alleles was difficult when HLA alleles, especially DR and DQ, strongly co-occurred. In a later analysis, TCR association rates were found to vary across HLA loci, with the most associated TCRs seen for DRB1 alleles and the fewest for HLA-C alleles. Correlated functional status among segregating V segments might be attributable to linkage disequilibrium, but an unknown experimental factor could not be ruled out. HLA typing was unavailable for some donors at each locus, so association tests used only the typed subset. This cohort had only TCR beta chains sequenced, and the lack of alpha or paired-chain data limited which features could be detected. Most CMV-associated TCR beta chains appeared to be HLA-restricted in a later analysis, and the HLA associations seemed to be driven largely by CMV exposure. Because counts were too low, seventeen rarely observed V segments, including chromosome 9 orphons, were excluded from the earlier analysis of under 650 of the donors. In a later analysis, HLA-associated TCR beta chains showed more clonal expansion and lower generation probabilities than non-associated chains that were equally common. Most TCR sequences were seen in very few donors, while some public TCRs were found in many individuals. Sequencing depth was assumed to be roughly uniform across donors in the presence/absence analyses, though that assumption may not hold. The study listed approximately 150 TCR beta chains as associated with cytomegalovirus. In a later genetic analysis, a missense DCLRE1C variant was associated with V-gene and J-gene trimming of TCR beta chains, and the association was replicated in an independent cohort. A few of the identified cytomegalovirus-associated TCR beta chains were confirmed in vitro to be specific for cytomegalovirus antigens. According to a later genetic analysis, donors in an Asian-associated ancestry cluster had fewer N-insertions in productive TCRs than the approximately 690-donor mean. In both the original and validation cohorts, the classifier was reported to diagnose cytomegalovirus status with high specificity and sensitivity.

Preparation of the library involved the immunoSEQ multiplex PCR assay. For the multiplex PCR, a mixture combining 60 forward primers for TCR Vbeta segments and 13 reverse primers for TCR Jbeta segments was used. The CDR3 region of rearranged TCR beta genes was amplified from genomic DNA by a multiplex PCR assay. On the Illumina HiSeq System, the amplified TCR beta libraries were sequenced as 87-base-pair reads. The paper's data handling went like this. Across the 670 or so repertoires, a later analysis counted 78 million or so unique TCR beta chains, some 11 million of which were shared by at least two donors. To remove PCR and sequencing errors, raw reads were error-corrected and collapsed into unique sequences using a nearest-neighbor algorithm that merged closely related sequences. To assign V, D and J gene segments, CDR3 sequences were aligned to IMGT reference sequences. For a sequence to be retained, a match of at least six nucleotides to both a V gene segment and a J gene segment was required. Rearrangements were classified as productive when the CDR3 lacked stop codons and remained in frame with V and J, and all other rearrangements were classified as non-productive. Following IMGT convention, CDR3 was defined as the stretch from the second conserved V-encoded cysteine to the conserved J-encoded phenylalanine. Sequences without an unambiguous match to a single V gene segment were excluded from the earlier analysis of several hundred of the donors. In an earlier analysis of some 590 of the donors, a V segment was called functional when productive rearrangements were above 56.7%, and segregating when the standard deviation between donors exceeded 5%. A statistical classification framework was built to diagnose cytomegalovirus status from the catalog of TCR beta chain sequences. V and J gene assignment, in a later analysis, came from comparing TCR nucleotide sequences with IMGT/GENE-DB human TR gene sequences. A later analysis assigned CDR3 sequences and most-parsimonious VDJ recombination scenarios with the TCRdist pipeline. In a later analysis, each TCR beta chain was defined by its CDR3 amino acid sequence together with its V-gene family, and reads without a unique V-gene family were excluded. To address suspected cross-contamination and a sequencing artifact, a later analysis removed 592 highly shared, low-generation-probability nucleotide sequences. In a later analysis, a clonal expansion index was calculated for each public chain from normalized within-repertoire ranks of inferred template counts. In a later analysis, generation probabilities were computed using a VDJ recombination model fitted to out-of-frame rearrangements, and the results were checked against IGoR. Hypergeometric tests were used in a later analysis to score TCR-TCR, TCR-HLA and TCR-CMV co-occurrence, with a repertoire-size bias correction applied to the TCR pairs. In a later analysis, false discovery rates were estimated by permuting HLA or CMV assignments 20 times. In a later analysis, co-occurring TCRs were grouped using DBSCAN, and TCRdist sequence similarity was added for clustering within HLA-allele-positive subsets. Repertoires with fewer than 30,000 or more than 120,000 public chains were left out of co-occurrence clustering, as were several repertoires with anomalous nucleotide sharing. TCRdb took over this immuneACCESS table, retaining in-frame rearrangements with V and J assigned. Such tables are incomplete; in checked studies, under half of the missing clones stem from an unresolved V gene, and the remainder is unexplained. That table furnishes V, J and clone size, whereas the DNA furnished D and trimming. The sample table holds roughly 140,000 clones, of which about three quarters were seen once. About 1.7% of the sample goes to the ten largest clones.

Comments on this clone: Its specific antigen is unknown. Base qualities are missing; no much larger clone stands one base away.

In total, roughly 670 healthy bone marrow donors made up the cohort. At the time of sampling, all cohort members were nominally healthy, though unrecorded immune exposures were likely present. The donor tested CMV seronegative, placing the donor among the approximately 360 seronegative members of the cohort. A peripheral blood sample was collected from each donor, and TCR beta sequencing was performed on peripheral blood mononuclear cells. Genomic DNA was extracted from the blood cell samples with the Qiagen DNeasy Blood Extraction Kit. The sequence came from a woman aged 25 to 39 in good health and CMV-seronegative. The sequenced material came from PBMCs.

CDR3 loop: CASSGGGTEAFF. The nucleotide sequence reads as follows: TGTGCCAGCAGTGGAGGAGGGACTGAAGCTTTCTTT. The rearranged chain carries TRBV6-6 and TRBJ1-1, with no reliable assignment of the D segment. The junction carries 9 bases between V and J, which are trimmed by 5 bases and 5 bases respectively. CDR1 and CDR2, per the germline V gene (reference sequence), are MNHNY and SVGAGI. From its cysteine to its phenylalanine, the CDR3 spans 12 amino acids. Just the 36-base CDR3 DNA is kept, in frame starting at base 1.